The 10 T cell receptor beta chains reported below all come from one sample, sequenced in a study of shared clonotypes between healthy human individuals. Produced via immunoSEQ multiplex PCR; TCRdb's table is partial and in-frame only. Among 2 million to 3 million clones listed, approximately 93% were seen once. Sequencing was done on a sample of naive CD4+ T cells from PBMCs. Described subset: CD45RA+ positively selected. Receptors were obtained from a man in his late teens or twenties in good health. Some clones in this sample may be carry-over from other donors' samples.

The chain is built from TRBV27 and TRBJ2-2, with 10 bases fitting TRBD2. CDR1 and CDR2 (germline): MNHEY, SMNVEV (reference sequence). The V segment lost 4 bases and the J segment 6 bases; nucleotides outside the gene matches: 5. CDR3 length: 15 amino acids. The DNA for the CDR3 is TGTGCCAGCAGTTCTAGCGGGAGTCGGGCCGGGGAGCTGTTTTTT. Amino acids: CASSSSGSRAGELFF.

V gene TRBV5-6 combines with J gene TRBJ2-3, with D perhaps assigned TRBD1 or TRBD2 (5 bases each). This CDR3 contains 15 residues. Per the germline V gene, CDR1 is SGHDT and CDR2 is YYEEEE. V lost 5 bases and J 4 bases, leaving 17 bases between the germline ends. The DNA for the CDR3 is TGTGCCAGCAGATCGGGACCCCTGGGATCAGATACGCAGTATTTT. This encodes CASRSGPLGSDTQYF.

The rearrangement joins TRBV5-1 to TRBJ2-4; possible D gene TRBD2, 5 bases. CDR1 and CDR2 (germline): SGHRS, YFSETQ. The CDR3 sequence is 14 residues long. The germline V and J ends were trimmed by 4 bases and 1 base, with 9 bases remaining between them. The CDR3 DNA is TGCGCCAGCAGCCTAGCTAGGGCCAAAAACATTCAGTACTTC. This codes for CASSLARAKNIQYF.

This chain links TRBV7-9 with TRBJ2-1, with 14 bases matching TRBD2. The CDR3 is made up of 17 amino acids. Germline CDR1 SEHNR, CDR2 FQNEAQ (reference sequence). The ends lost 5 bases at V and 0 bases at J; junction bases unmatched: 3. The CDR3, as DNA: TGTGCCAGCAGCCAAGGGACTAGCGGGAGCTCCTACAATGAGCAGTTCTTC. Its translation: CASSQGTSGSSYNEQFF.

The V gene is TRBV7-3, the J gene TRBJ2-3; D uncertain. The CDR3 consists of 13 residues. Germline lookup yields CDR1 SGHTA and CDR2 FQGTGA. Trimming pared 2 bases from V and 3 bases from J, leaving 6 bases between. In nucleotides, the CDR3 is TGTGCCAGCAGCTTAGGTGCAACAGATACGCAGTATTTT. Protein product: CASSLGATDTQYF.

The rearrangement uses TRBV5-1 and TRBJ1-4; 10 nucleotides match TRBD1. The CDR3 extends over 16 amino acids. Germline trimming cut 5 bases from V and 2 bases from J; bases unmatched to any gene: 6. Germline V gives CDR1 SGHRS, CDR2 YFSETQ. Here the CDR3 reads CASSRETGGTNEKLFF. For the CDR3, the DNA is TGCGCCAGCAGTCGTGAGACAGGGGGCACTAATGAAAAACTGTTTTTT.

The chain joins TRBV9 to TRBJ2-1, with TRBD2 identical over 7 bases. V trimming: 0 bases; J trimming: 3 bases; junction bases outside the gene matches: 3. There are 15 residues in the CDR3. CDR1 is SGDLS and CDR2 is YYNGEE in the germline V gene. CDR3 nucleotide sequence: TGTGCCAGCAGCGTAGGCATAGCGGGCTACAATGAGCAGTTCTTC. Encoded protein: CASSVGIAGYNEQFF.

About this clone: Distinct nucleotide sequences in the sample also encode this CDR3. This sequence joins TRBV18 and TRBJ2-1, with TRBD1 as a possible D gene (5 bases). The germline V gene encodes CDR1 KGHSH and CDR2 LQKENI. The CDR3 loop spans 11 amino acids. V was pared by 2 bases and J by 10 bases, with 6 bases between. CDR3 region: CASSPDREQFF. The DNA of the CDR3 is TGTGCCAGCTCACCAGACAGAGAGCAGTTCTTC.

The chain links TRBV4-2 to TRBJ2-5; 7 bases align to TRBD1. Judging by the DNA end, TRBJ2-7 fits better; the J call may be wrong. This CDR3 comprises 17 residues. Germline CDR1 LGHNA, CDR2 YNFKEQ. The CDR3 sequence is CASSQVQGPSSSYEQYF. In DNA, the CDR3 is TGTGCCAGCAGCCAGGTACAGGGGCCGTCAAGCTCCTACGAGCAGTACTTC.

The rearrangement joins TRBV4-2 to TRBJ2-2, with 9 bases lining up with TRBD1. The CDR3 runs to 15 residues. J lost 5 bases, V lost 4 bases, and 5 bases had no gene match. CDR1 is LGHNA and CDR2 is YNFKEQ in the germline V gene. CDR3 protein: CASSLGTGRTGELFF. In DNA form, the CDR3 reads TGTGCCAGCAGCCTAGGGACAGGGCGGACCGGGGAGCTGTTTTTT.